This TCR beta chain is drawn from a study of response to subunit inactivated influenza vaccine. TCRdb redid the calling of the RT-PCR reads with MiXCR, one entry per CDR3 protein. The sample has roughly 780,000 distinct CDR3 sequences; around 20% are singletons. V was cut by 2 bases and J by 6 bases, with 16 bases left in between. Germline V gene lookup returns CDR1 SGHVS and CDR2 FNYEAQ. The CDR3 is made up of 15 amino acids. General study findings and limits: There was a suggestion from the authors that each seasonal influenza vaccination recruits few new T cells.

This clonotype showed up just a few times. Its antigen is unidentified. The chain has TRBV7-6 and TRBJ1-1, with D possibly matching TRBD1 (5 bases). The sequencing here drew on PBMCs from blood, taken approximately 5 days after vaccination. The receptor's source is a man aged 50 to 59 who received an inactivated influenza vaccine. This CDR3 reads CASSLRSQQGAEAFF. The DNA for the CDR3 is TGTGCCAGCAGCTTAAGGAGTCAACAAGGGGCTGAAGCTTTCTTT.